This paragraph reports one T cell receptor (beta chain). Its antigen is unknown. Healthy Caucasian individuals from Russia aged roughly 6 to 90 served as donors. Next came a second PCR, run for about 6 to 12 cycles, which used a sample-barcoded 5' primer along with a J-beta primer mix. Tags on each cDNA molecule came from a template-switch adaptor with 12 random nucleotides. A minimum of 2.5 million CDR3-containing paired-end reads was obtained for each sample. MiXCR was run by TCRdb on the 5' RACE reads, yielding one entry per CDR3 protein. The sample lists about a million distinct CDR3 sequences, 30% to 40% occurring once. This specimen belongs to a study of blood T cells in healthy people across ages. J gave up 4 bases and V 5 bases, and 15 bases lay outside the gene matches. CDR1 is SGHRS and CDR2 is YFSETQ in the germline V gene. The CDR3 covers 17 residues. Study-level findings and limits: Per million T cells, the diversity of TCR beta decreased roughly linearly as age advanced.

The clonotype was recovered from a man aged 18-30 years in good health. The gene calls are TRBV5-1 and TRBJ1-2; TRBD1 matches at 9 bases. Sequences were obtained from blood. The CDR3 reads CASRMVGRGQGFYGYTF. The CDR3 DNA sequence: TGCGCCAGCAGAATGGTGGGCCGGGGACAGGGATTCTATGGCTACACCTTC.